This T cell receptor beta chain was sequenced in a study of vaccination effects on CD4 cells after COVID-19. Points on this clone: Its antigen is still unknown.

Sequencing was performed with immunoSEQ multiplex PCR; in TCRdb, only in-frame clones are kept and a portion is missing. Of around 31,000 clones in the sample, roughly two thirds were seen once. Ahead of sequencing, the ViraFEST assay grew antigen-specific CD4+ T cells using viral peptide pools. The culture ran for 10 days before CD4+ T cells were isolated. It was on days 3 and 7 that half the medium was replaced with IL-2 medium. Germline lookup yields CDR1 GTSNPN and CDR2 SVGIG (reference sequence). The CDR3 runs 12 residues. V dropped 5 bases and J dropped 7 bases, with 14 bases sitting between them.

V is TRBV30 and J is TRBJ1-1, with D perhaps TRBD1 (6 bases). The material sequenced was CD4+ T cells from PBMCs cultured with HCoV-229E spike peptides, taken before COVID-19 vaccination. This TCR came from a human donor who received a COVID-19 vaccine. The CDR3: CAWAPGAGEAFF. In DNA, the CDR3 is TGTGCCTGGGCCCCGGGGGCTGGTGAAGCTTTCTTT. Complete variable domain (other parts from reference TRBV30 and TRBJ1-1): SQTIHQWPATLVQPVGSPLSLECTVEGTSNPNLYWYRQAAGRGLQLLFYSVGIGQISSEVPQNLSASRPQDRQFILSSKKLLLSDSGFYLCAWAPGAGEAFFGQGTRLTVV.